The 10 T cell receptor beta chains in this list originate from one sample, sequenced in a study of identical twins. TCRdb passed the 5' RACE reads through MiXCR, listing each CDR3 protein once. There are 1,800,000 or so distinct CDR3 sequences in the sample; roughly 35% occur only once, and approximately 0.29% lies in the top ten. Sequenced: cord blood. These receptors originate from a newborn girl in good health.

For this clonotype: Possible read error: a much larger clone is one base away. The V call is TRBV5-1, the J call TRBJ2-7; D unclear. V was trimmed by 4 bases and J by 7 bases, leaving 18 bases between them. CDR3 length: 14 residues. Germline loops: CDR1 SGHRS, CDR2 YFSETQ. In nucleotides, the CDR3 is TGCGCCAGCAGCGTGGACCTCCCCTACAATGAGCAGTACTTC. Encoded protein: CASSVDLPYNEQYF.

CDR3 loop: CASSHHNTEAFF. For the CDR3, the DNA is TGCGCCAGCAGCCATCACAACACTGAAGCTTTCTTT. The chain is built from TRBV4-1 and TRBJ1-1; D remains ambiguous. The germline gives CDR1 MGHRA, CDR2 YSYEKL. V was trimmed by 3 bases and J by 2 bases, leaving 4 bases between them. The length of the CDR3 is 12 residues.

The chain uses TRBV5-1 and TRBJ2-3; TRBD2 aligns across 12 bases. The germline V gene encodes CDR1 SGHRS and CDR2 YFSETQ. The junction had 6 bases not matched to a gene; V was cut back by 7 bases and J by 3 bases. The CDR3 spans 15 residues. The chain's CDR3 is CASGKGTSGTDTQYF. The DNA of the CDR3 is TGCGCCAGCGGAAAGGGGACTAGCGGGACAGATACGCAGTATTTT.

The rearrangement links TRBV4-1 to TRBJ1-2; D remains ambiguous. The CDR3 spans 11 residues. CDR1 is MGHRA, CDR2 YSYEKL, per germline. The germline V and J ends were trimmed by 0 bases and 13 bases, with 9 bases remaining between them. The CDR3 region has the DNA TGCGCCAGCAGCCAAGATTGGCAGCTCACCTTC. Protein sequence: CASSQDWQLTF.

Concerning this clonotype: This sequence may be a read error, since a much larger clone differs from it by one base. V is TRBV12-3 or TRBV12-4 and J is TRBJ2-1; 8 bases match TRBD2. With 2 bases clipped from V and 2 bases from J, the junction kept 2 bases outside the gene matches. This CDR3 is 15 amino acids long. For the CDR3, the DNA is TGTGCCAGCAGTTTAATACTAGCGGCCTACAATGAGCAGTTCTTC. Translation: CASSLILAAYNEQFF.

This clonotype was observed a few times. The chain is built from TRBV12-3 or TRBV12-4 and TRBJ1-1; 9 nucleotides agree with TRBD1. The CDR3 runs 15 residues. The junction had 5 bases not matched to a gene; V was cut back by 6 bases and J by 0 bases. In nucleotides, the CDR3 is TGTGCCAGCAGGGTGACAGGGGGGATGAACACTGAAGCTTTCTTT. This sequence encodes CASRVTGGMNTEAFF.

This clonotype occurred many times. This chain connects TRBV24-1 to TRBJ1-5; no clear D. The CDR3 loop spans 12 amino acids. CDR1 and CDR2 from the germline V gene are KGHDR and SFDVKD. V was cut by 1 base and J by 3 bases, with 0 bases left in between. In nucleotides, the CDR3 is TGTGCCACCAGTGATTTCAATCAGCCCCAGCATTTT. It specifies CATSDFNQPQHF.

This clonotype was seen a handful of times. The V call is TRBV7-2, the J call TRBJ2-3; possible D gene TRBD1, 6 bases. V lost 3 bases, J lost 0 bases, and 16 bases lay in between. In germline, CDR1 is SGHTA, CDR2 FQGNSA. The CDR3 has 17 residues. The CDR3 spells CASSFKLHRESTDTQYF. The CDR3 region has the DNA TGTGCCAGCAGCTTTAAACTCCACAGGGAGAGCACAGATACGCAGTATTTT.

The chain joins TRBV15 to TRBJ1-2; D ambiguous. CDR3 length: 11 amino acids. CDR1 LNHNV and CDR2 YYDKDF come from the germline V gene (reference sequence). V shed 0 bases and J shed 9 bases, with 5 bases lying between them. Here the CDR3 DNA reads TGTGCCACCAGCAGAGATATGCGCTACACCTTC. It encodes CATSRDMRYTF.

In this sample, this clonotype turned up a few times. The genes are TRBV4-2 and TRBJ2-3, with 8 bases fitting TRBD1. There are 18 residues in the CDR3. The germline V gene has CDR1 LGHNA and CDR2 YNFKEQ. V dropped 0 bases and J dropped 1; count of bases not matched to a gene: 9. The chain's CDR3 is CASSQEIVTGQGTDTQYF. The CDR3 nucleotides read TGTGCCAGCAGCCAAGAAATCGTTACGGGACAGGGCACAGATACGCAGTATTTT.